Below, one T cell receptor (beta chain) is given with its context. The antigen is undetermined. This CDR3 is built from 17 residues. Trimming cost V 0 bases and J 6 bases; bases outside gene matches: 8. Germline CDR1 reads LGHNA; CDR2 reads YSLEER. The PCR was carried out with 60 Vbeta primers and 13 Jbeta primers. The protocol was immunoSEQ multiplex PCR, while the TCRdb copy is restricted to in-frame clones and leaves out a portion. The sample shows under 200,000 clones, roughly 76% of them seen only once. The data were obtained in a study of cytomegalovirus exposure and HLA in healthy donors. The study's findings and limits: Later on, an analysis tied 15,000 to 20,000 TCR beta sequences to HLA alleles at 0.05 false discovery rate.

The sequenced material came from PBMCs. The chain employs TRBV4-3 and TRBJ2-2, with 9 bases matching TRBD1. This receptor was obtained from a human donor in good health. The CDR3 sequence: CASSQDEGQGFAGELFF. The CDR3 DNA follows: TGCGCCAGCAGCCAAGACGAGGGACAGGGTTTCGCCGGGGAGCTGTTTTTT.